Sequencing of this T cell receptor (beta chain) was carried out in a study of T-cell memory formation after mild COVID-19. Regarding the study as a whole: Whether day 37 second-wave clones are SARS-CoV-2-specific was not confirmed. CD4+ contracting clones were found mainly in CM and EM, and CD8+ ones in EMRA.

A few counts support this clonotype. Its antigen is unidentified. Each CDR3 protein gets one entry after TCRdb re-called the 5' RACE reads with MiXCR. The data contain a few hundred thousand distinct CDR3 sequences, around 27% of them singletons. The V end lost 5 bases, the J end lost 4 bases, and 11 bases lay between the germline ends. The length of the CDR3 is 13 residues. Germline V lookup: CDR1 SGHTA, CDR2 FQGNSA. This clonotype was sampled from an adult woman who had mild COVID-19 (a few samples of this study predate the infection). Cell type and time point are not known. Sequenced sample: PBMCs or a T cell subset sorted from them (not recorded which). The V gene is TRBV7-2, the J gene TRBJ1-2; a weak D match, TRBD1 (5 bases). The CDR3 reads CASSTGRTYGYTF. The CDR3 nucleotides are TGTGCCAGCAGCACGGGACGGACCTATGGCTACACCTTC.